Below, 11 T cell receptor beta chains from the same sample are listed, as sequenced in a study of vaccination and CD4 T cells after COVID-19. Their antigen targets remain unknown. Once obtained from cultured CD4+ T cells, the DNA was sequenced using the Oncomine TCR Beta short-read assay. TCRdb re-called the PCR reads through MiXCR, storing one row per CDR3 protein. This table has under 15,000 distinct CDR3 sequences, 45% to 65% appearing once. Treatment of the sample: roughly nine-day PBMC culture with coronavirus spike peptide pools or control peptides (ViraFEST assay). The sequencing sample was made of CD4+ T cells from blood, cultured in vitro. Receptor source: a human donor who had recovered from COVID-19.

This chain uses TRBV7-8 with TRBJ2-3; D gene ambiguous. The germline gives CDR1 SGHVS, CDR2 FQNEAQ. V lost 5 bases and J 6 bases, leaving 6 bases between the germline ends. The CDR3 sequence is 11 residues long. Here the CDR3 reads CASSRADTQYF. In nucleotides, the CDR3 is TGTGCCAGCAGCCGCGCGGATACGCAGTATTTT.

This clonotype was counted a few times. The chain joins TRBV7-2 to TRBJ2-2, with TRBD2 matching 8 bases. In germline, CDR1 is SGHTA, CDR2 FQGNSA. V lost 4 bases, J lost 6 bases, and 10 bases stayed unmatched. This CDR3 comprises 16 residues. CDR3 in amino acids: CASSSELAVMSGELFF. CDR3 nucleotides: TGTGCCAGCAGCTCCGAACTAGCGGTTATGTCCGGGGAGCTGTTTTTT.

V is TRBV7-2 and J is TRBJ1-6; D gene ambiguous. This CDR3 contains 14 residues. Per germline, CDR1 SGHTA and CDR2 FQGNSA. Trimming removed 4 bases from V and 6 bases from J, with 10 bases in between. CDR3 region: CASSSRNLNSPLHF. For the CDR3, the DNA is TGTGCCAGCAGCTCAAGGAATCTTAATTCACCCCTCCACTTT. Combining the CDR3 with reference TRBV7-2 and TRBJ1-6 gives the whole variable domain GAGVSQSPSNKVTEKGKDVELRCDPISGHTALYWYRQSLGQGLEFLIYFQGNSAPDKSGLPSDRFSAERTGGSVSTLTIQRTQQEDSAVYLCASSSRNLNSPLHFGNGTRLTVT.

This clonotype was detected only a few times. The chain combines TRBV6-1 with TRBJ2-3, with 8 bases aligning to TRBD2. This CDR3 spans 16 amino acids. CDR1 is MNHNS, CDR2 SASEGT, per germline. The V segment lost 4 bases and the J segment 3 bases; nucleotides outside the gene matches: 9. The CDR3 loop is CASSVSPGGVTDTQYF. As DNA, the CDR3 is TGTGCCAGCAGTGTTTCACCGGGAGGGGTTACAGATACGCAGTATTTT.

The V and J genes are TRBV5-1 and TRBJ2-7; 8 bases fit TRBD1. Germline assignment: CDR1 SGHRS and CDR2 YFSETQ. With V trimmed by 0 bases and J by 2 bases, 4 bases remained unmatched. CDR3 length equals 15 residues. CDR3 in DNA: TGCGCCAGCAGCTTGGGACAGGGGAGTCCCTACGAGCAGTACTTC. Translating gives CASSLGQGSPYEQYF.

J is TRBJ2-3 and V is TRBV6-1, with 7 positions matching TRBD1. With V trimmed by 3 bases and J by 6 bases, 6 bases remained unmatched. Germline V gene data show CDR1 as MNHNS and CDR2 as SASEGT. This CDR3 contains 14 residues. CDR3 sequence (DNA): TGTGCCAGCAGTGACCGTAGGGGGCCGGATACGCAGTATTTT. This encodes CASSDRRGPDTQYF.

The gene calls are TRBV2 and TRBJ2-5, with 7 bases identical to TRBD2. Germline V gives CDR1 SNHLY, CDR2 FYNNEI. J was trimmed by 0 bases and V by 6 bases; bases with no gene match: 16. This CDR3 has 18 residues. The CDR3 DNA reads TGTGCCAGCAGGGCACTAAGCGGGAACCACCTGTACCAAGAGACCCAGTACTTC. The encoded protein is CASRALSGNHLYQETQYF. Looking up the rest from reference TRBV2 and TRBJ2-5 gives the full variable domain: EPEVTQTPSHQVTQMGQEVILRCVPISNHLYFYWYRQILGQKVEFLVSFYNNEISEKSEIFDDQFSVERPDGSNFTLKIRSTKLEDSAMYFCASRALSGNHLYQETQYFGPGTRLLVL.

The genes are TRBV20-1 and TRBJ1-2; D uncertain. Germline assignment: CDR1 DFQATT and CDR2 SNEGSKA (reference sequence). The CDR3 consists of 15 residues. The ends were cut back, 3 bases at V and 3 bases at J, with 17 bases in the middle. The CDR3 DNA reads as TGCAGTGCTAGGGCGGTCGAGGGAACGGACTATGGCTACACCTTC. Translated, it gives CSARAVEGTDYGYTF.

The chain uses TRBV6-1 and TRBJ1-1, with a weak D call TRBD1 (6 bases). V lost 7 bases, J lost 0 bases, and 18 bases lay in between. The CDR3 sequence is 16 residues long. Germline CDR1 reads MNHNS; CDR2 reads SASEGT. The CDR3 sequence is CASNQLTGAMNTEAFF. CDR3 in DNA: TGTGCCAGCAATCAGTTGACAGGAGCCATGAACACTGAAGCTTTCTTT.

As DNA, the CDR3 is TGCAGCGTACAGGGGGCCTCTTACGAGCAGTACTTC. Its translation: CSVQGASYEQYF. This rearrangement joins TRBV29-1 to TRBJ2-7; 9 bases are a match to TRBD1. The germline gives CDR1 SQVTM, CDR2 ANQGSEA. The CDR3 is 12 amino acids. V was clipped by 6 bases and J by 4 bases; unmatched bases: 4.

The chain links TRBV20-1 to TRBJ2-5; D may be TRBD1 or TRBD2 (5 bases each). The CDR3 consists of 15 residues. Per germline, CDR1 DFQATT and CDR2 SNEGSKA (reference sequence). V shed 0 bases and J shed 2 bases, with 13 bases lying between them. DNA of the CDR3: TGCAGTGCTAGAGATAATGTTGGGGGACAAGAGACCCAGTACTTC. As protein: CSARDNVGGQETQYF.